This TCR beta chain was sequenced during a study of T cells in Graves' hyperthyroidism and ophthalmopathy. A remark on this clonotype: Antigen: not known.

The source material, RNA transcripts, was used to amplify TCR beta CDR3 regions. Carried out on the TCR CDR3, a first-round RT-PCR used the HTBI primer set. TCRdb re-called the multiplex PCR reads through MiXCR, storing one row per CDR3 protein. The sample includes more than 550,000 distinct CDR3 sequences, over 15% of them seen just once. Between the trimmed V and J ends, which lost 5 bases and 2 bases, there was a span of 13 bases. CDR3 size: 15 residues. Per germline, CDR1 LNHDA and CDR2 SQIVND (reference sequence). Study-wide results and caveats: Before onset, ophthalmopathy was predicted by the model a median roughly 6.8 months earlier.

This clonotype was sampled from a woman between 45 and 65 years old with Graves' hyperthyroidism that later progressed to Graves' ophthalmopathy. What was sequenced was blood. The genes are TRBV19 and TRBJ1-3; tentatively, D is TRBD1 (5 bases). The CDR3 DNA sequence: TGTGCCAGTAGTGTCGATGGGGGAACTGGAAACACCATATATTTT. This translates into CASSVDGGTGNTIYF.